The next 31 T cell receptor beta chains were all read from a single sample in a study of T cells in Graves' hyperthyroidism and ophthalmopathy. RNA transcripts were the template for amplifying TCR beta CDR3 regions. HTBI primers were employed in a first-round RT-PCR of the TCR CDR3. A single record per CDR3 protein comes from TCRdb applying MiXCR to the multiplex PCR reads. The table has about 400,000 distinct CDR3 sequences, roughly 14% seen once. Material for sequencing was blood. The source is a man aged 18 to 30 with Graves' ophthalmopathy.

Turning to this clonotype: This could be a read error, since a much larger clone is one nucleotide away. V gene TRBV5-5 combines with J gene TRBJ2-7, with 8 bases matching TRBD1. The CDR3 length is 16 residues. The germline V gene has CDR1 SGHKS and CDR2 YYEKEE (reference sequence). CDR3 amino acids: CTSSLVMSQGAKEQYF. In DNA, the CDR3 is TGTACCAGCAGCTTGGTCATGTCGCAGGGGGCAAAAGAGCAGTACTTC.

This clonotype was observed a handful of times. This chain uses TRBV20-1 with TRBJ2-4; possibly TRBD2 for D (6 bases). The CDR3 contains 15 residues. Between the trimmed V and J ends, which lost 1 base and 7 bases, there was a span of 17 bases. Germline values: CDR1 DFQATT, CDR2 SNEGSKA (reference sequence). CDR3 nucleotide sequence: TGCAGTGCTAGAGCGCGGTTGCCGGGGGATAACATTCAGTACTTC. This gives the protein CSARARLPGDNIQYF.

This clonotype came up many times. This rearrangement joins TRBV12-3 or TRBV12-4 to TRBJ2-5; the D is unclear. The CDR3 length is 12 residues. V was pared by 3 bases and J by 5 bases, with 7 bases between. CDR3 coding DNA: TGTGCCAGCAGTTTGCTGCGGGAGACCCAGTACTTC. It specifies CASSLLRETQYF.

This clonotype appeared many times. The gene calls are TRBV20-1 and TRBJ2-5; D possibly corresponds to TRBD2 (5 bases). Germline CDR1 reads DFQATT; CDR2 reads SNEGSKA (reference sequence). Trimming stripped 4 bases from V and 5 bases from J, with 17 bases between. The CDR3 runs to 14 residues. CDR3 DNA: TGCAGTGCTACCCGGACTGCCGCCCGTGAGACCCAGTACTTC. Translating it yields CSATRTAARETQYF.

This clonotype was counted only a few times. At one boundary the junction diverges from the germline segment, which might be a read error. The V call is TRBV3-1, the J call TRBJ2-7; unclear D gene. This CDR3 comprises 15 residues. Germline V gene sequence: CDR1 LGHDT, CDR2 YNNKEL (reference sequence). The CDR3 DNA is TGTGCCAGCAGCCAAGATTCCCTACGGGTCTACGAGCGGTACTTC. The encoded protein is CASSQDSLRVYERYF.

In regard to this clonotype: A read error is possible here, since a much larger clone lies one base away. The V call is TRBV27, the J call TRBJ1-4; D gene uncertain. V was pared by 4 bases and J by 0 bases, with 6 bases between. CDR3 length: 14 amino acids. Germline V gene lookup returns CDR1 MNHEY and CDR2 SMNVEV (reference sequence). The CDR3 reads CASSYLPTNEKLFF. CDR3 bases: TGTGCCAGCAGTTATCTGCCAACTAATGAAAAACTGTTTTTT.

There are many counts of this clonotype. J is TRBJ1-2 and V is TRBV7-9; TRBD1 is a possible D gene (5 bases). CDR3 length: 15 amino acids. Germline-derived CDR1 and CDR2 are SEHNR and FQNEAQ (reference sequence). The ends were cut back, 0 bases at V and 7 bases at J, with 15 bases in the middle. This CDR3 is CASSLASQGAFGYTF. DNA for the CDR3: TGTGCCAGCAGCTTAGCGAGTCAGGGAGCGTTTGGCTACACCTTC.

The table lists this clonotype with many counts. The chain recombines TRBV6-1 with TRBJ2-7; the D gene is possibly TRBD2 (6 bases). The CDR3 covers 16 residues. V was trimmed by 6 bases and J by 3 bases, leaving 21 bases between them. Germline V CDR1 and CDR2: MNHNS, SASEGT. The CDR3 reads CASRRDTGRIGYEQYF. The CDR3 DNA reads TGTGCCAGCAGGCGGGATACAGGAAGGATTGGCTACGAGCAGTACTTC.

This clonotype has a count of ten or more. The V gene is TRBV24-1, the J gene TRBJ1-1, with D perhaps matching TRBD1 (6 bases). Trimming left V 7 bases short and J 5 bases short, with 13 bases between. CDR1 and CDR2 (germline): KGHDR, SFDVKD. This CDR3 is 13 amino acids long. The DNA for the CDR3 is TGTGCCACCAGGCCGGGAGGGGGGACTGAAGCTTTCTTT. Protein: CATRPGGGTEAFF.

A word on this clonotype: This may stem from a read error, because a much larger clone lies one nucleotide away. V gene TRBV7-9 combines with J gene TRBJ2-7, with 8 positions matching TRBD1. The CDR3 loop spans 13 amino acids. The germline V gene has CDR1 SEHNR and CDR2 FQNEAQ (reference sequence). CDR3 DNA: TGTGCCAGCGGCTTCGGCAGGGGGCTTGAGCAGTACTTC. It is translated as CASGFGRGLEQYF.

At least ten counts were recorded for this clonotype. The chain combines TRBV7-8 with TRBJ2-1, with a possible D match to TRBD2 (6 bases). Germline CDR1 is SGHVS and CDR2 is FQNEAQ. Trimming shortened V by 5 bases and J by 12 bases, and 23 bases separated the two germline ends. The CDR3 contains 15 residues. The CDR3 loop reads CASSIGTPFKVWQFF. The CDR3 coding sequence is TGTGCCAGCAGCATAGGGACTCCGTTCAAGGTGTGGCAGTTCTTC.

Points on this clonotype: This clone may be a read error of a much larger clone one base away. The genes are TRBV3-1 and TRBJ2-1; D is ambiguous. Germline V lookup: CDR1 LGHDT, CDR2 YNNKEL (reference sequence). Trimming removed 0 bases from V and 2 bases from J, with 14 bases in between. This CDR3 is 17 amino acids long. CDR3 loop: CASSQDLTLSPYNEQFF. Here the CDR3 DNA reads TGTGCCAGCAGCCAAGATCTGACTTTGTCCCCCTACAATGAGCAGTTCTTC.

CDR3 nucleotides: TGCGCCAGCAGCCATAGCGGGGGGCGAAGTACAGATACGCAGTATTTT. It encodes CASSHSGGRSTDTQYF. This rearrangement joins TRBV4-1 to TRBJ2-3, with 10 bases lining up with TRBD2. This CDR3 region has 16 residues. V was pared by 3 bases and J by 3 bases, with 6 bases of the junction left unmatched. CDR1 MGHRA and CDR2 YSYEKL come from the germline V gene.

On this clonotype itself: One end of the junction varies from germline; a read error may be responsible. V gene TRBV12-3 or TRBV12-4 combines with J gene TRBJ2-3; D call uncertain. This CDR3 has 15 amino acids. The chain's CDR3 is CASSSRLAGTDMQYF. CDR3 in DNA: TGTGCCAGCAGTTCCCGACTTGCCGGCACAGATATGCAGTATTTT.

Written as DNA, the CDR3 is TGTGCCAGTAGTCTGAGGACTAGCGGGAGGACGAACACCGGGGAGCTGTTTTTT. Amino acids: CASSLRTSGRTNTGELFF. J is TRBJ2-2 and V is TRBV19, with 14 nucleotides matching TRBD2. With V trimmed by 5 bases and J by 0 bases, 5 bases remained unmatched. CDR1 and CDR2 (germline): LNHDA, SQIVND (reference sequence). This CDR3 contains 18 residues.

This clonotype was seen ten or more times. The chain is built from TRBV7-2 and TRBJ2-5; 13 positions match TRBD2. The CDR3 runs 16 residues. V lost 5 bases and J lost 4; bases outside the gene matches: 7. Germline V lookup: CDR1 SGHTA, CDR2 FQGNSA. The chain's CDR3 is CASSPTSGRGIETQYF. CDR3 bases: TGTGCCAGCAGCCCAACTAGCGGGAGGGGTATAGAGACCCAGTACTTC.

This clonotype was observed many times. J is TRBJ1-4 and V is TRBV18, with D possibly matching TRBD1 (5 bases). Per germline, CDR1 KGHSH and CDR2 LQKENI. The V end was cut by 1 base, the J end by 4 bases, with 7 bases between. The CDR3 is 14 amino acids. For the CDR3, the DNA is TGTGCCAGCTCACCACTACAGGTTAATGAAAAACTGTTTTTT. It specifies CASSPLQVNEKLFF.

This clonotype has only a few counts. The rearrangement uses TRBV19 and TRBJ2-5, with D possibly TRBD1 on 5 matching bases. V lost 6 bases and J 2 bases, leaving 10 bases between the germline ends. The CDR3 runs to 13 residues. In germline, CDR1 is LNHDA, CDR2 SQIVND (reference sequence). CDR3 coding DNA: TGTGCCAGTAGCAGACAGAAGCAAGAGACCCAGTACTTC. Amino acid sequence: CASSRQKQETQYF.

This clonotype occurred many times. CDR3 residues: CASSPSYRVGYGYTF. DNA for the CDR3: TGTGCCAGCAGTCCGAGTTACAGGGTTGGCTATGGCTACACCTTC. V is TRBV28 and J is TRBJ1-2, with TRBD1 as a possible D gene (6 bases). In germline, CDR1 is MDHEN, CDR2 SYDVKM. This CDR3 is built from 15 residues. V was clipped by 5 bases and J by 4 bases, with 17 bases between them.

This clonotype was counted at least ten times. This chain links TRBV7-3 with TRBJ2-1; possibly TRBD2 for D (6 bases). V was shortened by 2 bases and J by 2 bases, with 10 bases between the two germline ends. The V gene's germline CDR1 is SGHTA and CDR2 FQGTGA. The CDR3 extends over 15 amino acids. CDR3 region: CASSLGASAYNEQFF. The DNA of the CDR3 is TGTGCCAGCAGCTTAGGGGCTAGCGCCTACAATGAGCAGTTCTTC.

This clonotype was counted at least ten times. The gene calls are TRBV7-9 and TRBJ2-3; 9 nucleotides line up with TRBD2. Germline loops: CDR1 SEHNR, CDR2 FQNEAQ (reference sequence). J was trimmed by 0 bases and V by 6 bases; bases with no gene match: 4. CDR3 length equals 15 residues. The CDR3 DNA follows: TGTGCCAGCAGGACAGCGGGGGGCAGCACAGATACGCAGTATTTT. Translating gives CASRTAGGSTDTQYF.

This clonotype has a single count. The rearrangement joins TRBV20-1 to TRBJ2-7, with unresolved D. The V gene's germline CDR1 is DFQATT and CDR2 SNEGSKA (reference sequence). Trimming took off 3 bases at V and 4 bases at J, with 10 bases between the two ends. CDR3 length: 12 amino acids. CDR3 residues: CSASRLGYEQYF. As DNA, the CDR3 is TGCAGTGCTAGTCGGCTAGGTTACGAGCAGTACTTC.

The sample holds many counts of this clonotype. The chain joins TRBV5-1 to TRBJ2-5; perhaps TRBD2 as D (6 bases). Looked up from germline, CDR1 is SGHRS and CDR2 is YFSETQ. V shed 4 bases and J shed 2 bases, with 15 bases lying between them. This CDR3 spans 15 amino acids. The CDR3 loop reads CASSLGGVRQETQYF. CDR3 DNA sequence: TGCGCCAGCAGCCTTGGAGGGGTGCGGCAAGAGACCCAGTACTTC.

Many counts were recorded for this clonotype. This chain joins TRBV12-3 or TRBV12-4 and TRBJ1-1; no firm D call. V lost 4 bases and J 1 base, leaving 10 bases between the germline ends. The CDR3 runs 14 residues. DNA for the CDR3: TGTGCCAGCAGTTCCTCCCGAGGGAACACTGAAGCTTTCTTT. This translates into CASSSSRGNTEAFF.

This clonotype was detected ten times or more. The chain is built from TRBV3-1 and TRBJ1-5, with D possibly TRBD1 on 5 matching bases. The CDR3 is made up of 16 amino acids. Trimming shortened V by 1 base and J by 3 bases, and 13 bases separated the two germline ends. CDR1 LGHDT and CDR2 YNNKEL come from the germline V gene (reference sequence). CDR3 sequence (DNA): TGTGCCAGCAGCCAAGGTGGGGGGAAACCCAATCAGCCCCAGCATTTT. Its protein product is CASSQGGGKPNQPQHF.

This clonotype was seen many times. This chain joins TRBV7-2 and TRBJ1-3, with D unresolved. The CDR3 contains 16 residues. V was trimmed by 3 bases and J by 0 bases, leaving 12 bases between them. Germline CDR1 and CDR2: SGHTA and FQGNSA. The CDR3 DNA reads TGTGCCAGCAGCTTTGGAAGCAGCTTCTCTGGAAACACCATATATTTT. Protein: CASSFGSSFSGNTIYF.

This clonotype has ten or more counts. The CDR3 region is CAWSVIGQGEQYF. Here the CDR3 DNA reads TGTGCCTGGAGTGTAATCGGGCAGGGCGAGCAGTACTTC. J is TRBJ2-7 and V is TRBV30, with a possible D match to TRBD1 (5 bases). The CDR3 loop spans 13 amino acids. Between the trimmed V and J ends, which lost 0 bases and 6 bases, there was a span of 12 bases. Germline V gene data show CDR1 as GTSNPN and CDR2 as SVGIG (reference sequence).

The chain recombines TRBV19 with TRBJ2-1; 12 nucleotides align to TRBD1. With 1 base clipped from V and 10 bases from J, the junction kept 8 bases outside the gene matches. Germline V gives CDR1 LNHDA, CDR2 SQIVND (reference sequence). CDR3 length: 16 amino acids. This chain's CDR3 is CASSIVPGQGAGEQFF. The CDR3 DNA reads as TGTGCCAGTAGTATAGTCCCGGGACAGGGGGCTGGGGAGCAGTTCTTC.

This clonotype came up a few times. V and J are TRBV24-1 and TRBJ1-5, with D possibly TRBD1 on 5 matching bases. This CDR3 is built from 13 residues. Germline CDR1 reads KGHDR; CDR2 reads SFDVKD. Trimming stripped 5 bases from V and 4 bases from J, with 8 bases between. CDR3: CATSAGANQPQHF. CDR3 bases: TGTGCCACCAGTGCCGGGGCTAATCAGCCCCAGCATTTT.

This clonotype was observed many times. The chain joins TRBV20-1 to TRBJ2-3, with 9 bases fitting TRBD2. This CDR3 has 14 residues. V was clipped by 6 bases and J by 2 bases; unmatched bases: 6. Germline V gene lookup returns CDR1 DFQATT and CDR2 SNEGSKA (reference sequence). CDR3 DNA: TGCAGTGCCTTAGCGGGGGCCAACACAGATACGCAGTATTTT. Protein: CSALAGANTDTQYF.

The table lists this clonotype with a few counts. In DNA form, the CDR3 reads TGTGCCAGCAGCCAATACCCGGGCCCCTACGAGCAGTACTTC. This gives the protein CASSQYPGPYEQYF. The chain carries TRBV14 and TRBJ2-7; D is undetermined. The CDR3 loop spans 14 amino acids. Trimming took 2 bases from V and 2 from J, leaving 10 bases between them. Germline CDR1 is SGHDN and CDR2 is FVKESK.